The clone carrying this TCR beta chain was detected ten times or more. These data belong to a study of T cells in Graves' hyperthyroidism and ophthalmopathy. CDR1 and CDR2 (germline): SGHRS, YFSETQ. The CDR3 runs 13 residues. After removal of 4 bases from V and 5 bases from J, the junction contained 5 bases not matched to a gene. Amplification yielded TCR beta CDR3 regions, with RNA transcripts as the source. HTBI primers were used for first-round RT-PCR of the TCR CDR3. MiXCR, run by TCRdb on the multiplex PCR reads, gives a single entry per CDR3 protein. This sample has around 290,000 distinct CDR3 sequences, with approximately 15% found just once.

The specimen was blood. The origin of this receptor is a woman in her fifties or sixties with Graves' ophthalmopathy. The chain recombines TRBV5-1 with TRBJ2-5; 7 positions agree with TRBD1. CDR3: CASSPTGAETQYF. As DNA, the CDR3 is TGCGCCAGCAGCCCTACAGGGGCCGAGACCCAGTACTTC.